Given below is one T cell receptor beta chain in context. Antigen unknown. This entry belongs to a study of human T cells and chemical hapten exposure. Each CDR3 protein is one row after TCRdb ran MiXCR on the RACE reads. Of roughly 38,000 distinct CDR3 sequences in the sample, roughly 12% were seen once. Study outcomes and limitations: Those TCRs sitting above 1 in 1000 frequency stayed the same with DPC sensitization. Against controls, expanded TCRs gave rise to significantly more large CDR3 similarity clusters.

Described time point: pre-sensitization, week 0. The treatment is: therapeutic diphenylcyclopropenone sensitization with weekly scalp DPC. Total RNA came from unfractionated whole blood. Sample donors consisted of patients with alopecia, aged 18 to 70 years, who were suitable for DPC. The specimen comprised whole blood, sampled in connection with sensitization to the hapten diphenylcyclopropenone (DPC). The TCR comes from a woman aged 40-49 years with alopecia areata. Some clones in this sample may be carry-over from other donors' samples.

CDR3 DNA: TGTGCCAGCACCCCTCGCGGGAGGGTCACAGATACGCAGTATTTT. Its protein is CASTPRGRVTDTQYF. V gene TRBV6-6 combines with J gene TRBJ2-3, with TRBD2 matching 9 bases. Trimming took 7 bases from V and 2 from J; bases not matched to a gene: 7. From germline, CDR1 is MNHNY and CDR2 SVGAGI (reference sequence). The CDR3 sequence is 15 residues long.